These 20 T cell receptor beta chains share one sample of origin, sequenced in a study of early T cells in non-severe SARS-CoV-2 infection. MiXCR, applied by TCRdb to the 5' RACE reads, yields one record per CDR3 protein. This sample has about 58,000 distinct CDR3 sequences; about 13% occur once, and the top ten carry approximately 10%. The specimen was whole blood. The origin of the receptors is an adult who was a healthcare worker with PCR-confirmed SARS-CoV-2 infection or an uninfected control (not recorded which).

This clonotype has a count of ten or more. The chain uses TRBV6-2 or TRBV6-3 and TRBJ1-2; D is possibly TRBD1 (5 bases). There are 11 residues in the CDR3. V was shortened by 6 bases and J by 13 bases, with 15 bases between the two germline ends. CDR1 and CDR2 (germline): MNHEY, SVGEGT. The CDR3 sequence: CASRDIGPSTF. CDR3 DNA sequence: TGTGCCAGCAGGGACATCGGGCCCAGCACCTTC.

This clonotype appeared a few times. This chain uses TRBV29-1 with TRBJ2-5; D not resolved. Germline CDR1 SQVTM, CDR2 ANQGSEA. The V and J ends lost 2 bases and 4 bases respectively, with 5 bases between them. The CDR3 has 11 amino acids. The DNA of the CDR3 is TGCAGCGTTGAAAGGAGAGAGACCCAGTACTTC. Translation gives CSVERRETQYF.

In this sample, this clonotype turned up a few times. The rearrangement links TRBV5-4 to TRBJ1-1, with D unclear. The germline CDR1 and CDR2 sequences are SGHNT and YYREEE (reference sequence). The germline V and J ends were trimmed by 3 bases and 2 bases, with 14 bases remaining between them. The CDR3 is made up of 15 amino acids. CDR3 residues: CASSSLAAGNTEAFF. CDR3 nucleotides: TGTGCCAGCAGCTCGTTGGCTGCCGGAAACACTGAAGCTTTCTTT. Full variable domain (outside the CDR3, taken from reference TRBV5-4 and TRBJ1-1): ETGVTQSPTHLIKTRGQQVTLRCSSQSGHNTVSWYQQALGQGPQFIFQYYREEENGRGNFPPRFSGLQFPNYSSELNVNALELDDSALYLCASSSLAAGNTEAFFGQGTRLTVV.

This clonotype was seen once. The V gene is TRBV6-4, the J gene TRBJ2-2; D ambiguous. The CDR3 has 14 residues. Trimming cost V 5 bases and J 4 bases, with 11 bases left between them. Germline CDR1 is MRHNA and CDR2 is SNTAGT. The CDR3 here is CASSPLGPTGELFF. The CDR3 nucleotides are TGTGCCAGCAGTCCTTTAGGTCCCACCGGGGAGCTGTTTTTT.

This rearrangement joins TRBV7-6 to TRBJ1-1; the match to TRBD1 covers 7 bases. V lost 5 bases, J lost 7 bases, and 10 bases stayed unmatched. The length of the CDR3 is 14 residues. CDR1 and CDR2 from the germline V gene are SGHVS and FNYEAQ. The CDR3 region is CASSRRGTDDEAFF. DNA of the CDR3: TGTGCCAGCAGCCGACGCGGGACAGACGATGAAGCTTTCTTT.

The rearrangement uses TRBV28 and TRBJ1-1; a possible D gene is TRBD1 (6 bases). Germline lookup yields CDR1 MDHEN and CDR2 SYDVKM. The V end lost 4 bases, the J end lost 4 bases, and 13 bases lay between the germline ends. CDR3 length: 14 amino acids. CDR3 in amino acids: CASSSPGQSTEAFF. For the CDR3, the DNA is TGTGCCAGCAGTTCCCCTGGACAGAGCACTGAAGCTTTCTTT.

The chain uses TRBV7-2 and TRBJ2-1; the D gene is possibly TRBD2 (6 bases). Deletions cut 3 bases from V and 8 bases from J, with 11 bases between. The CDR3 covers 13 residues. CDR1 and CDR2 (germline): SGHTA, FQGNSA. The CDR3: CASSFSSAHEQFF. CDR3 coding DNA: TGTGCCAGCAGCTTTTCTAGCGCCCATGAGCAGTTCTTC.

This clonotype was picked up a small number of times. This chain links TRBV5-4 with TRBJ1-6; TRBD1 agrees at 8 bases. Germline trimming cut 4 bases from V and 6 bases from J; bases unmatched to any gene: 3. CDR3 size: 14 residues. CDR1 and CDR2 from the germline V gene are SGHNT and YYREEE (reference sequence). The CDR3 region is CASSQDRVNSPLHF. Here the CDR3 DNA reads TGTGCCAGCAGCCAGGACAGGGTTAATTCACCCCTCCACTTT.

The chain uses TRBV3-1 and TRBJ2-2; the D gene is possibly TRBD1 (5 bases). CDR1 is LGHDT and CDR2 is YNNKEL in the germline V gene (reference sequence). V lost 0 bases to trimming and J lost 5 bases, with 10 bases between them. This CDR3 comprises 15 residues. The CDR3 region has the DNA TGTGCCAGCAGCCAAGATCAGGGAATGACCGGGGAGCTGTTTTTT. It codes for CASSQDQGMTGELFF. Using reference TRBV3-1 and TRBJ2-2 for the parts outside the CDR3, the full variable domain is DTAVSQTPKYLVTQMGNDKSIKCEQNLGHDTMYWYKQDSKKFLKIMFSYNNKELIINETVPNRFSPKSPDKAHLNLHINSLELGDSAVYFCASSQDQGMTGELFFGEGSRLTVL.

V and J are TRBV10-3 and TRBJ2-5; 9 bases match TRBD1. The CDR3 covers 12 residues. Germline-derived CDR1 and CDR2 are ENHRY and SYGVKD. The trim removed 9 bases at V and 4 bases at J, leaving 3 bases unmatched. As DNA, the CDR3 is TGTGCCATATGGGACAGGGCAGAGACCCAGTACTTC. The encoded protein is CAIWDRAETQYF.

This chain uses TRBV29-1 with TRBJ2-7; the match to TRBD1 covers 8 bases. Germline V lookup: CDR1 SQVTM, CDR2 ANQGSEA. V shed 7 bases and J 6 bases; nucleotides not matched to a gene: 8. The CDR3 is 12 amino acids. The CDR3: CSAGQGSVEQYF. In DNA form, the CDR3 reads TGCAGCGCCGGACAGGGCTCCGTCGAGCAGTACTTC.

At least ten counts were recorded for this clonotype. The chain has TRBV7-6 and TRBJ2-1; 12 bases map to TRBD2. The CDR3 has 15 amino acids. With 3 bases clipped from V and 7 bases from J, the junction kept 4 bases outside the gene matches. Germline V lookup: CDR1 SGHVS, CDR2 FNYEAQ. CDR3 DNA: TGTGCCAGCAGCTTGACCGGGACTAGCGGGAATGAGCAGTTCTTC. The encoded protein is CASSLTGTSGNEQFF.

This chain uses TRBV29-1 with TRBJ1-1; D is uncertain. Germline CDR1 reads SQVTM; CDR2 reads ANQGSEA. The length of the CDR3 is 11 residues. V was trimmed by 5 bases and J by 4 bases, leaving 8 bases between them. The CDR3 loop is CSVRVSTEAFF. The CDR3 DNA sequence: TGCAGCGTTAGGGTGAGCACTGAAGCTTTCTTT.

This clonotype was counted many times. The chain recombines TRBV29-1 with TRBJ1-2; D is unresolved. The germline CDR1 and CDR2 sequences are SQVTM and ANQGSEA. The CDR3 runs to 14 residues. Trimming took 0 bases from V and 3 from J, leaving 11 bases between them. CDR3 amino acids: CSVEDLGVDYGYTF. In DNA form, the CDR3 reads TGCAGCGTTGAAGATCTAGGAGTCGACTATGGCTACACCTTC.

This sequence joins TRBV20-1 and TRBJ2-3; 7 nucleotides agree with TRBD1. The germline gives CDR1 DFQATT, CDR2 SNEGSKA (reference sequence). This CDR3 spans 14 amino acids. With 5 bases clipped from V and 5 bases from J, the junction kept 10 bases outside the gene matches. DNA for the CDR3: TGCAGTGCTTACCGGGACAGAAGGGGAGATACGCAGTATTTT. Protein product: CSAYRDRRGDTQYF.

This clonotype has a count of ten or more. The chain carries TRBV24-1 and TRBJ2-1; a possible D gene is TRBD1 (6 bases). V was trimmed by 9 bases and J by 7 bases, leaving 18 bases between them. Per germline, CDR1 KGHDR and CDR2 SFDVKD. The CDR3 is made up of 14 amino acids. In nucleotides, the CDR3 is TGTGCCACCGGAGAACCAGGGGCCAGGAATGAGCAGTTCTTC. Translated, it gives CATGEPGARNEQFF.

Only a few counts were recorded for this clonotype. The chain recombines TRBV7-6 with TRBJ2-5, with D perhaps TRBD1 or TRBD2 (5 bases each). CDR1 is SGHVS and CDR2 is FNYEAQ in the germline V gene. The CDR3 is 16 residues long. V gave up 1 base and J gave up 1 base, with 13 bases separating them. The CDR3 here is CASSLGSLGVQETQYF. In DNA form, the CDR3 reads TGTGCCAGCAGCTTAGGCTCCTTGGGGGTCCAAGAGACCCAGTACTTC.

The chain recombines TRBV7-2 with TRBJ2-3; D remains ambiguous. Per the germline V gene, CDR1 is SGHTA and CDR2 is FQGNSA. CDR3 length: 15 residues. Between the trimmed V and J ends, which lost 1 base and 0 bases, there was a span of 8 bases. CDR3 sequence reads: CASSLDAASTDTQYF. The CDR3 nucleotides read TGTGCCAGCAGCTTAGATGCAGCTAGCACAGATACGCAGTATTTT.

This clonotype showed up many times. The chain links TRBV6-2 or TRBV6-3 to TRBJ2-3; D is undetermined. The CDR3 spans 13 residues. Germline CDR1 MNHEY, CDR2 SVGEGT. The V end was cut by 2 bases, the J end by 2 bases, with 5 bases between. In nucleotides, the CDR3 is TGTGCCAGCAGTTACAAGGACACAGATACGCAGTATTTT. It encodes CASSYKDTDTQYF.

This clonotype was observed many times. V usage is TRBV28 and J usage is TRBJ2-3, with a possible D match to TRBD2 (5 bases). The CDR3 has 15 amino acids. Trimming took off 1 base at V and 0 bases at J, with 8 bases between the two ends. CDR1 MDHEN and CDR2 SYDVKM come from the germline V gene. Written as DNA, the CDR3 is TGTGCCAGCAGTTTATACGGGGTGAGCACAGATACGCAGTATTTT. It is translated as CASSLYGVSTDTQYF. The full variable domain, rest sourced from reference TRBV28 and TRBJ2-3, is DVKVTQSSRYLVKRTGEKVFLECVQDMDHENMFWYRQDPGLGLRLIYFSYDVKMKEKGDIPEGYSVSREKKERFSLILESASTNQTSMYLCASSLYGVSTDTQYFGPGTRLTVL.